Listed below are T cell receptor beta chains from one sample, sequenced in a study of T cell changes during pregnancy in multiple sclerosis. The repertoire was sequenced with immunoSEQ multiplex PCR; TCRdb's copy has only in-frame clones and lacks some. The sample holds some 49,000 clones, 85% to 90% seen once. Material: peripheral blood, obtained after pregnancy. The receptors derive from a female donor in good health, enrolled as a control in a pregnancy study. CDR3s include the opening cysteine and the closing phenylalanine or tryptophan. The D gene is left open where the match is weak. Where a row states a size, it is once, few, many or the class of an expanded clone; other rows omit it.

>TRBD1|NA|TRBV7-6|TRBJ2-1
CASSPRTGEDEQFF
TGTGCCAGCAGCCCCAGGACAGGGGAGGACGAGCAGTTCTTC
>NA|NA|TRBV10-3|TRBJ2-7
CAIKGNAYEQYF
TGTGCCATCAAGGGGAACGCCTACGAGCAGTACTTC
>TRBD2|many|TRBV30|TRBJ2-2
CAWSTSGRDTGELFF
TGTGCCTGGAGTACTAGCGGGAGGGACACCGGGGAGCTGTTTTTT
>NA|NA|TRBV12-1|TRBJ1-3
CASSPIREDTIYF
TGTGCCAGCAGCCCCATCAGGGAGGACACCATATATTTT
>TRBD1|NA|TRBV9|TRBJ1-2
CASSVVGTEYGYTF
TGTGCCAGCAGCGTAGTAGGGACAGAGTATGGCTACACCTTC
>NA|NA|TRBV19|TRBJ2-1
CASSIGAAAHNEQFF
TGTGCCAGTAGTATAGGGGCAGCGGCCCACAATGAGCAGTTCTTC
>NA|NA|TRBV10-3|TRBJ2-7
CAIRRETGSYEQYF
TGTGCCATCAGGAGGGAGACTGGCTCCTACGAGCAGTACTTC
>TRBD1|large|TRBV6-1|TRBJ2-2
CASSEPPGGNTGELFF
TGTGCCAGCAGTGAACCCCCAGGGGGCAACACCGGGGAGCTGTTTTTT
>NA|NA|TRBV4-3|TRBJ2-5
CASSQDRGSLAGTQYF
TGCGCCAGCAGCCAAGATCGAGGGTCACTGGCGGGGACCCAGTACTTC
>NA|NA|TRBV7-9|TRBJ1-4
CASSLKATNEKLFF
TGTGCCAGCAGCCTAAAAGCAACTAATGAAAAACTGTTTTTT
>TRBD1|NA|TRBV10-2|TRBJ1-1
CASRDRENTEAFF
TGCGCCAGCAGGGACAGGGAGAACACTGAAGCTTTCTTT
>TRBD2|NA|TRBV7-3|TRBJ2-2
CASRTSGSRNGELFF
TGTGCCAGCCGGACTAGCGGGAGTAGAAACGGGGAGCTGTTTTTT
>NA|NA|TRBV13|TRBJ2-1
CASSDGTPNEQFF
TGTGCCAGCAGCGACGGGACTCCCAATGAGCAGTTCTTC
>NA|NA|TRBV18|TRBJ2-7
CASSPPSRISYEQYF
TGTGCCAGCTCACCACCGTCGCGGATCTCCTACGAGCAGTACTTC
>NA|NA|TRBV9|TRBJ2-3
CASSVVGGADTDTQYF
TGTGCCAGCAGCGTAGTTGGGGGGGCTGACACAGATACGCAGTATTTT
>NA|NA|TRBV19|TRBJ1-4
CASTNRAIGEKLFF
TGTGCCAGTACCAACAGGGCGATCGGTGAAAAACTGTTTTTT
>NA|NA|TRBV7-6|TRBJ1-6
CASSLGPGVRLNSPLHF
TGTGCCAGCAGCTTAGGACCAGGGGTCCGGCTTAATTCACCCCTCCACTTT
>TRBD2|NA|TRBV4-1|TRBJ2-7
CASSQEGGESSGRYEQYF
TGCGCCAGCAGCCAAGAGGGGGGTGAATCTAGCGGGAGATACGAGCAGTACTTC
>NA|NA|TRBV7-3|TRBJ2-1
CASSAGNYNEQFF
TGTGCCAGCAGCGCGGGAAACTACAATGAGCAGTTCTTC